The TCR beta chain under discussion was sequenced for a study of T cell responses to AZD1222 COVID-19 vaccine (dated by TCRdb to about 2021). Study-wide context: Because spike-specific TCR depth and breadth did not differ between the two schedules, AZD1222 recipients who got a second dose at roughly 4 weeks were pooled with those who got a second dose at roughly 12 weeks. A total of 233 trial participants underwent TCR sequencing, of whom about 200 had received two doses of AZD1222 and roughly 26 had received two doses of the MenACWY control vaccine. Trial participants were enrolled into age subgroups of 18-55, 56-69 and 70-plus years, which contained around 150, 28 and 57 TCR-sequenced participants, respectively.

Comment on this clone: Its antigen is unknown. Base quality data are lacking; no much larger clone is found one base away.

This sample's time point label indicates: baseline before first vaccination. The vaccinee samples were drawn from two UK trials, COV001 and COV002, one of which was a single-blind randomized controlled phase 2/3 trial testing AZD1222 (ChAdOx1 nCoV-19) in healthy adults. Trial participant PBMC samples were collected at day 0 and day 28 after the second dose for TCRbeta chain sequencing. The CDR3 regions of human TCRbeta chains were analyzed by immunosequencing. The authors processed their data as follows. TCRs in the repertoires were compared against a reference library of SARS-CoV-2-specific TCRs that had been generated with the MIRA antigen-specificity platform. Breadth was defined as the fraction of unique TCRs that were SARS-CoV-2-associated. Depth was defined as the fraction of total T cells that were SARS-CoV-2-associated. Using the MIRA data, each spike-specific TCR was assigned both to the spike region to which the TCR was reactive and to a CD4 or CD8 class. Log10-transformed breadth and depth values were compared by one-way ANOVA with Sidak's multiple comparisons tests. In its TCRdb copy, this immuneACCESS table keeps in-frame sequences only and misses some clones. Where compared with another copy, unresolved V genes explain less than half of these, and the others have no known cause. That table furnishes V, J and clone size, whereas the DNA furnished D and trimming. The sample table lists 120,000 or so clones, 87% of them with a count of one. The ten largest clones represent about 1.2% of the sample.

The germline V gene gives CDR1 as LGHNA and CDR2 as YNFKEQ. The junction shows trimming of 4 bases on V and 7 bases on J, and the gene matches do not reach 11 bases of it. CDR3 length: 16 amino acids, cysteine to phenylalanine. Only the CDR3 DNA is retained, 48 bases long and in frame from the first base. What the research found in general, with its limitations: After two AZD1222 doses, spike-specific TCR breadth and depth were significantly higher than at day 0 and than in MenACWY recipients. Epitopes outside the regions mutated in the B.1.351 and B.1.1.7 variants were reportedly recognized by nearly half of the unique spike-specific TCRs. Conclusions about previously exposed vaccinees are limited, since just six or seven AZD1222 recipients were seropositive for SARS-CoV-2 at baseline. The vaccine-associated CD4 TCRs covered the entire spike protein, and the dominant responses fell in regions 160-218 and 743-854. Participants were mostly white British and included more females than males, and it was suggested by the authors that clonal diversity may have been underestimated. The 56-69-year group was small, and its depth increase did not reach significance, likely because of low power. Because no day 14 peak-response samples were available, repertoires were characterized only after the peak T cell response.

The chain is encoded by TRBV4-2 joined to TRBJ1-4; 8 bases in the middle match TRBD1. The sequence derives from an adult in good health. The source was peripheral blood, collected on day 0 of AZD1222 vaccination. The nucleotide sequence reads TGTGCCAGCAGCCCTTTGACAGGGGAGTTTGGTGAAAAACTGTTTTTT. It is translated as CASSPLTGEFGEKLFF.